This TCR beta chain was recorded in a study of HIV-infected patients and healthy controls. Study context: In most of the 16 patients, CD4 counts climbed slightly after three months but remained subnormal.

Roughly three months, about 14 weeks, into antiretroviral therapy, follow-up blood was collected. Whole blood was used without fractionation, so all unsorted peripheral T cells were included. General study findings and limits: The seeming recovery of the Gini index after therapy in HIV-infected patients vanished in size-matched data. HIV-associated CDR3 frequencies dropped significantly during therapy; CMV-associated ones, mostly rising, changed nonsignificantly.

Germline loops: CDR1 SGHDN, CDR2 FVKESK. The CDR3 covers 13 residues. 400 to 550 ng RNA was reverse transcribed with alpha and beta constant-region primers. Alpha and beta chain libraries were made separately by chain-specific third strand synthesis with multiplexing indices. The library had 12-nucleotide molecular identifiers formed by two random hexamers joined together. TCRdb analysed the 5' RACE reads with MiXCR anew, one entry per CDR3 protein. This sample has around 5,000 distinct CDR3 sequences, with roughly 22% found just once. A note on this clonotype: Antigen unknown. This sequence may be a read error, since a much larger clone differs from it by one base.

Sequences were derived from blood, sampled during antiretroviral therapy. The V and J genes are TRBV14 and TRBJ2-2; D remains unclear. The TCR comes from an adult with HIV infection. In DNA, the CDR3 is TGTGCCAGCAGCCTAATAAACACCTGGGAGCTGTTTTTT. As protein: CASSLINTWELFF.